The subject of this entry is one T cell receptor (beta chain). The sample belongs to a study of blood T cell repertoires in COVID-19. Generated by immunoSEQ multiplex PCR, the TCRdb table keeps only in-frame clones and is missing some. The data contain about 270,000 clones, about four fifths of them singletons. Per germline, CDR1 SGHDT and CDR2 YYEEEE. The CDR3 is made up of 16 amino acids. The ends lost 1 base at V and 3 bases at J; junction bases unmatched: 9. The rearrangement uses TRBV5-6 and TRBJ2-7; 8 bases map to TRBD1. This sequence originates from a woman aged 60-75 years with active or convalescent COVID-19. Sequencing used peripheral blood. Here the CDR3 DNA reads TGTGCCAGCAGCTTGAAACTCCGGGACAGGCTCTACGAGCAGTACTTC. This sequence encodes CASSLKLRDRLYEQYF.